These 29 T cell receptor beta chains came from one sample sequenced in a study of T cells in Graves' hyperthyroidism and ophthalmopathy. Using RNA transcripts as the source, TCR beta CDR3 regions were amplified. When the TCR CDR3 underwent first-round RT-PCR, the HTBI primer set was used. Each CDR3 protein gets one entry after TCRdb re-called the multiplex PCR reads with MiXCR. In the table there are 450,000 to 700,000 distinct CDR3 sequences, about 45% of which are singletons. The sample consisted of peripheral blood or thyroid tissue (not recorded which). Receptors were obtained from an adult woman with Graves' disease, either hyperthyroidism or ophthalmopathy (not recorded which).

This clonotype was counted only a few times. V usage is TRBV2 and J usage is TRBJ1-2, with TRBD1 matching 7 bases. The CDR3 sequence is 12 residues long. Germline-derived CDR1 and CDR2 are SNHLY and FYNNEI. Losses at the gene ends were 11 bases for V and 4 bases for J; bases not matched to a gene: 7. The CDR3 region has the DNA TGTGCCGGAGGGGGCGCTGGCTATGGCTACACCTTC. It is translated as CAGGGAGYGYTF. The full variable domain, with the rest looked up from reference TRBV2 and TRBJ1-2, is EPEVTQTPSHQVTQMGQEVILRCVPISNHLYFYWYRQILGQKVEFLVSFYNNEISEKSEIFDDQFSVERPDGSNFTLKIRSTKLEDSAMYFCAGGGAGYGYTFGSGTRLTVV.

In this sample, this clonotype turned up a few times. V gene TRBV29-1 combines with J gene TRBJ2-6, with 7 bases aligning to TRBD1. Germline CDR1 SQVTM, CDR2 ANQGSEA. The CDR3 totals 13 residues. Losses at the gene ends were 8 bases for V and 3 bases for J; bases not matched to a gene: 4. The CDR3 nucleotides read TGCAGCATAACAGGGGATGGGGCCAACGTCCTGACTTTC. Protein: CSITGDGANVLTF.

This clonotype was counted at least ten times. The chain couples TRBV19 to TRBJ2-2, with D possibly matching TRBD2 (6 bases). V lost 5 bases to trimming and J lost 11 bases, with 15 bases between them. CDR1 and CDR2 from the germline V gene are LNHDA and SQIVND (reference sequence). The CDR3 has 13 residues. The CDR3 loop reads CASSQRTAGELFF. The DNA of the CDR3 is TGTGCCAGTAGTCAAAGGACGGCGGGAGAGCTGTTTTTT.

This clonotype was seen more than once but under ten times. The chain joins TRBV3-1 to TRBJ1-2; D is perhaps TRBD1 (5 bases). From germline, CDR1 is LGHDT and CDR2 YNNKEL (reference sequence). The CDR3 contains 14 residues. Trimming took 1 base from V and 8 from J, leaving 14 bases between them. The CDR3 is CASSQGGILCGYTF. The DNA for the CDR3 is TGTGCCAGCAGCCAAGGGGGGATCCTCTGCGGCTACACCTTC.

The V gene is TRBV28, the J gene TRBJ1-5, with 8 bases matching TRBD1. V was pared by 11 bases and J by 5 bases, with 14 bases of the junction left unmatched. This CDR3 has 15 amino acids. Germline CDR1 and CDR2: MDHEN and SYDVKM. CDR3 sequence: CARLRTGSFYQPQHF. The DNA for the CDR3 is TGTGCCCGCCTAAGGACAGGGTCGTTTTATCAGCCCCAGCATTTT.

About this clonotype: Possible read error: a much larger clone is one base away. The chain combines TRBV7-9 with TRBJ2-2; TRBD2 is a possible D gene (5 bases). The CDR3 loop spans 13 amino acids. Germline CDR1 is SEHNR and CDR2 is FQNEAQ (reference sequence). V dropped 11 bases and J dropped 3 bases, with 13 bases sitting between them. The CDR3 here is CAAGIADTGELFF. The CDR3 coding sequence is TGTGCCGCCGGGATCGCGGACACCGGGGAGCTGTTTTTT.

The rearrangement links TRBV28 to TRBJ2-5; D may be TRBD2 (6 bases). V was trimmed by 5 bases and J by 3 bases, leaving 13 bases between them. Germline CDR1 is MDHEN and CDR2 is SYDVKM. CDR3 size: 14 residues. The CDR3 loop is CASSLWGEEETQYF. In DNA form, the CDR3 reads TGTGCCAGCAGTCTCTGGGGGGAGGAAGAGACCCAGTACTTC.

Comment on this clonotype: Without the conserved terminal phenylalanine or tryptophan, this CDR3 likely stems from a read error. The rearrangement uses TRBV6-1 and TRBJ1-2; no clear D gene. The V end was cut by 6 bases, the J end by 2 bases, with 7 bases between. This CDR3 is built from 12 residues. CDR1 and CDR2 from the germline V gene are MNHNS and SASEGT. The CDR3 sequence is CASSRLNYGYTL. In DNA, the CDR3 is TGTGCCAGCAGCCGCTTAAACTATGGCTACACCCTC.

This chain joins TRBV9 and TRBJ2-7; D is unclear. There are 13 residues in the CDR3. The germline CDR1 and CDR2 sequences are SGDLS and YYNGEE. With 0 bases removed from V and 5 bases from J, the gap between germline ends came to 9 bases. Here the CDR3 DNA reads TGTGCCAGCAGCGTAGCCACCGTGCACGAGCAGTACTTC. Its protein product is CASSVATVHEQYF. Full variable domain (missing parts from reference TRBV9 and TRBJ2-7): DSGVTQTPKHLITATGQRVTLRCSPRSGDLSVYWYQQSLDQGLQFLIQYYNGEERAKGNILERFSAQQFPDLHSELNLSSLELGDSALYFCASSVATVHEQYFGPGTRLTVT.

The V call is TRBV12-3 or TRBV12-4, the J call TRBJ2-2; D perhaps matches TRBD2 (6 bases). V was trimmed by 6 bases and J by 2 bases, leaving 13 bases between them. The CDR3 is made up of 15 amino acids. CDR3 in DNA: TGTGCCAGCAGCCCTGTTAGCGGAAACACCGGGGAGCTGTTTTTT. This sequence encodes CASSPVSGNTGELFF.

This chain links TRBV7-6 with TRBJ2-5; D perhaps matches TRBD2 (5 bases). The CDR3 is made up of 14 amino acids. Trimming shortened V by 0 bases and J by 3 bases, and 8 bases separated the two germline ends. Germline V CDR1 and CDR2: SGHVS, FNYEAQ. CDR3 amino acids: CASSLAGNEETQYF. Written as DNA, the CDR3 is TGTGCCAGCAGCTTAGCCGGGAATGAAGAGACCCAGTACTTC.

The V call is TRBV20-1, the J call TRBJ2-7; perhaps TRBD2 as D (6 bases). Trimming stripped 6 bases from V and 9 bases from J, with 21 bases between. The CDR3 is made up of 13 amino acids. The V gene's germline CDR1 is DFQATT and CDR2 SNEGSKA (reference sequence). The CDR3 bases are TGCAGTGCCATAGGGAGGTTGCGGACCGGGCAGTACTTC. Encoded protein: CSAIGRLRTGQYF.

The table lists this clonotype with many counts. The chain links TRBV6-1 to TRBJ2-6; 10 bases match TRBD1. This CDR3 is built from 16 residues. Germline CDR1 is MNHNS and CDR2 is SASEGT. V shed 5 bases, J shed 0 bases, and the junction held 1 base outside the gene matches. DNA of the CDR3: TGTGCCAGCAGTCGGACAGGGGGCTCTGGGGCCAACGTCCTGACTTTC. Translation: CASSRTGGSGANVLTF.

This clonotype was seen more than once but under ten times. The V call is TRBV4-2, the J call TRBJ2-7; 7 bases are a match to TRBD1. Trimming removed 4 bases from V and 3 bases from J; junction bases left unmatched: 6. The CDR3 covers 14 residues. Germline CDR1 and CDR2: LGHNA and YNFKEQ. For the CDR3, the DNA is TGTGCCAGCAGCCCGACAGGGTCAGTCTACGAGCAGTACTTC. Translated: CASSPTGSVYEQYF.

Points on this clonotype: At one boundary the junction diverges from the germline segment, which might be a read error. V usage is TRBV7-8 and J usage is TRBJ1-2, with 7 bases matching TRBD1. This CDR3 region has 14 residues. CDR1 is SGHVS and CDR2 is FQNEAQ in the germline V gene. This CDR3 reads CASSQRDSSYGYTF. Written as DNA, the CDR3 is TGCGCCAGCAGCCAAAGGGACAGTTCCTATGGCTACACCTTC.

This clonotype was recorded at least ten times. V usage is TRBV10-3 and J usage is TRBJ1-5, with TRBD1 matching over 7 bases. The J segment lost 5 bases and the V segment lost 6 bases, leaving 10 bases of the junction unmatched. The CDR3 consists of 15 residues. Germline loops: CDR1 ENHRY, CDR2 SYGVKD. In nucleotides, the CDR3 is TGTGCCATCAGCCTGACAGGGCGGTCGGATCAGCCCCAGCATTTT. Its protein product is CAISLTGRSDQPQHF.

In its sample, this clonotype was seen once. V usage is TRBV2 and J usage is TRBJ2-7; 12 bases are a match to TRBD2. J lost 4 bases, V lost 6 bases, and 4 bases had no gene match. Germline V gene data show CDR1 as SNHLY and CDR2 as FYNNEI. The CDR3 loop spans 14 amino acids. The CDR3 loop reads CASSGLAGHYEQYF. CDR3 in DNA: TGTGCCAGCAGCGGACTAGCGGGGCATTACGAGCAGTACTTC.

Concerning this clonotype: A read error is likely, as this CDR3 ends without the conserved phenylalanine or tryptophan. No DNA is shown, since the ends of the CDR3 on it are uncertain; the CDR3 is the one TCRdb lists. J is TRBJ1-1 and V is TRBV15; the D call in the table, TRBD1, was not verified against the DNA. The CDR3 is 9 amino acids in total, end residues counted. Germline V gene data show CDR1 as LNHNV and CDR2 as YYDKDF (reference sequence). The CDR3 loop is CATSSNRGR.

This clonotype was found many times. CDR3 in amino acids: CASSLGTGYTF. The CDR3 bases are TGTGCCAGCAGTTTAGGGACAGGCTACACCTTC. V is TRBV12-3 or TRBV12-4 and J is TRBJ1-2; TRBD1 is a possible D gene (5 bases). This CDR3 comprises 11 residues. V lost 1 base and J lost 8, with 5 bases in between.

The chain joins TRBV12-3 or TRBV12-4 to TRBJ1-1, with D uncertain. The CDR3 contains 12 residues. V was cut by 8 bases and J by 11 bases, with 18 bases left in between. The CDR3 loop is CASRRLTSRAFF. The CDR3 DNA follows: TGTGCCAGCCGTCGCCTAACGTCCCGGGCTTTCTTT.

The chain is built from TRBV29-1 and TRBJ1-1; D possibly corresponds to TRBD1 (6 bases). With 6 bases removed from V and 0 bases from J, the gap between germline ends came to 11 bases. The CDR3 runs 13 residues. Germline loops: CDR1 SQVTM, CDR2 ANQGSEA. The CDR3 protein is CSVGQNMNTEAFF. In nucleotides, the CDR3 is TGCAGCGTAGGACAGAACATGAACACTGAAGCTTTCTTT.

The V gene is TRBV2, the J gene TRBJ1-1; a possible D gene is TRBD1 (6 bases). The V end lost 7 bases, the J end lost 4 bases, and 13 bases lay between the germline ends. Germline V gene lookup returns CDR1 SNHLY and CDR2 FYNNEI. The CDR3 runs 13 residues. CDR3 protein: CASNLGGPTEAFF. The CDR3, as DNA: TGTGCCAGCAATTTAGGGGGGCCCACTGAAGCTTTCTTT.

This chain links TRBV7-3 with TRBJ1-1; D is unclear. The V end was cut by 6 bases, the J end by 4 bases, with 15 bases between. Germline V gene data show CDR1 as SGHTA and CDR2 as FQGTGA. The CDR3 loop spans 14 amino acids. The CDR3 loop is CASRLTGYGTEAFF. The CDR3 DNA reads TGTGCCAGCAGGTTGACGGGGTACGGCACTGAAGCTTTCTTT.

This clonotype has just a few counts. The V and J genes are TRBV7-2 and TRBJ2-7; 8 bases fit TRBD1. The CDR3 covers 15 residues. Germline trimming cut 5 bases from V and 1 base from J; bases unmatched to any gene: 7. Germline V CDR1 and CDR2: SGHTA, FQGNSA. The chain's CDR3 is CASSPMGQESYEQYF. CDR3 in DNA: TGTGCCAGCAGCCCGATGGGACAGGAGTCCTACGAGCAGTACTTC.

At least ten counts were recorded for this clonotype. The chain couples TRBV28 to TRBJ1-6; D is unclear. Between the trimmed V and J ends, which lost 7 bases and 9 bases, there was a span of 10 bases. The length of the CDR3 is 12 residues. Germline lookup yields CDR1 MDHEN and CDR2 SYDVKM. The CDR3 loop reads CASTKIPSPLHF. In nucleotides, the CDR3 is TGTGCCAGCACAAAAATCCCTTCACCCCTCCACTTT.

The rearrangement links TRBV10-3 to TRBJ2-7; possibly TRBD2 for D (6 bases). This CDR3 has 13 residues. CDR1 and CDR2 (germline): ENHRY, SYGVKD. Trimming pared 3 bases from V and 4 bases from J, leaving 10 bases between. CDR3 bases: TGTGCCATCAGTGAACGAGGAGGGTACGAGCAGTACTTC. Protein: CAISERGGYEQYF.

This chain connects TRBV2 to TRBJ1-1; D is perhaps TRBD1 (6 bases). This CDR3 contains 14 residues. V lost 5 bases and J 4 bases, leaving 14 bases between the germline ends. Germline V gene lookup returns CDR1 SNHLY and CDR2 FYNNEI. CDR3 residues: CASSTQGSGTEAFF. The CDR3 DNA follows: TGTGCCAGCAGTACACAGGGAAGCGGCACTGAAGCTTTCTTT.

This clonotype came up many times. CDR3 in DNA: TGTGCCAGCAGCGCGGGTTGGGACCCGAACTCCTACGAGCAGTACTTC. It yields the protein CASSAGWDPNSYEQYF. The rearrangement joins TRBV9 to TRBJ2-7, with D perhaps being TRBD1 or TRBD2 (5 bases each). Germline CDR1 is SGDLS and CDR2 is YYNGEE. Trimming shortened V by 3 bases and J by 0 bases, and 16 bases separated the two germline ends. The CDR3 is 16 amino acids.

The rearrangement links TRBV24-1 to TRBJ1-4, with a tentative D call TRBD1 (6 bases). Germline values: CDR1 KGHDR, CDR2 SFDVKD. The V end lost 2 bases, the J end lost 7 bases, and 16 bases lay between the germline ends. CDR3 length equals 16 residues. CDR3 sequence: CATSDSAGARGEKLFF. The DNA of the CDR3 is TGTGCCACCAGTGATTCGGCAGGGGCGCGAGGTGAAAAACTGTTTTTT.